This T cell receptor (beta chain) comes out of a study of shared clonotypes between healthy human individuals. About the research overall: The donors, a couple of women and three men, were aged 18 to 49. Each donor's CD4 naive and CD4 memory cells filled three plates apiece, CD8 naive two, and CD8 memory one.

Per germline, CDR1 SNHLY and CDR2 FYNNEI. Germline trimming cut 9 bases from V and 2 bases from J; bases unmatched to any gene: 4. CDR3 length equals 14 residues. Points on this clone: Its antigen remains unknown.

Sequencing was performed with immunoSEQ multiplex PCR; in TCRdb, only in-frame clones are kept and a portion is missing. Among a few million clones listed, approximately 93% were seen once. Study-level results: The diversity represented, both genetic and in exposure history, was limited by few donors.

Input material: naive CD4+ T cells from PBMCs. Regarding subset: CD45RA+ positively selected. This clonotype was obtained from a man aged 18 to 35 in good health. Some clones in this sample may be carry-over from other donors' samples. The genes are TRBV2 and TRBJ2-5; 12 nucleotides agree with TRBD2. The CDR3 bases are TGTGCCAGGCGACTAGCGGGAGTACAAGAGACCCAGTACTTC. Protein: CARRLAGVQETQYF.